The 10 T cell receptor beta chains given below trace back to one sample, sequenced in a study of molecular identifiers for immune sequencing clone quantification. TCRdb independently ran MiXCR on the PCR reads; one entry per CDR3 protein. Among 550,000 to 750,000 distinct CDR3 sequences listed, approximately 20% were seen once. Sequenced: naive CD8+ T cells from blood, with Jurkat cell RNA spiked in. The subset is: FACS-sorted CD8+CD4-CCR7+CD45RA+ naive T cells. The source is a human donor in good health. Some libraries in this study had Jurkat cell RNA spiked in.

This clonotype was seen a few times. In DNA form, the CDR3 reads TGCAGTGCTGCCGACACCGGACTTCGCCAAGAGACCCAGTACTTC. This encodes CSAADTGLRQETQYF. This chain joins TRBV20-1 and TRBJ2-5; possibly TRBD2 for D (5 bases). The CDR3 totals 15 residues. Trimming stripped 5 bases from V and 1 base from J, with 17 bases between. Germline V gene data show CDR1 as DFQATT and CDR2 as SNEGSKA (reference sequence).

About this clonotype: A junction boundary mismatches the germline segment, possibly from a read error. The chain carries TRBV7-9 and TRBJ1-2; 8 nucleotides align to TRBD1. Germline lookup yields CDR1 SEHNR and CDR2 FQNEAQ (reference sequence). This CDR3 comprises 13 residues. CDR3 DNA sequence: TGTGCCAGCAGCTCAGGACAGGGTGATGGCTACGCCTTC. It is translated as CASSSGQGDGYAF.

The table lists this clonotype with many counts. The chain has TRBV29-1 and TRBJ2-3; D not resolved. The CDR3 runs to 15 residues. CDR1 is SQVTM and CDR2 is ANQGSEA in the germline V gene. Deletions cut 2 bases from V and 5 bases from J, with 17 bases between. The CDR3 DNA sequence: TGCAGCGTTGAAAGGTGGAACCCTGGGGTAGATACGCAGTATTTT. It codes for CSVERWNPGVDTQYF.

This clonotype has a handful of counts. The chain combines TRBV28 with TRBJ1-2, with D maybe TRBD1 (5 bases). Germline assignment: CDR1 MDHEN and CDR2 SYDVKM. The CDR3 totals 16 residues. The ends were cut back, 6 bases at V and 6 bases at J, with 23 bases in the middle. The chain's CDR3 is CASRARPGRDLDGYTF. CDR3 bases: TGTGCCAGCAGAGCAAGGCCGGGGCGGGATTTAGATGGCTACACCTTC.

This clonotype has a count of ten or more. The chain employs TRBV3-2 and TRBJ2-7. TRBV3-2 is assigned pseudogene status. The CDR3 covers 10 residues. CDR3 protein: CASSPLYGIF. The CDR3, as DNA: TGTGCCAGCAGCCCTCTCTACGGTATCTTC.

This chain links TRBV29-1 with TRBJ2-7; D is undetermined. The V end was cut by 2 bases, the J end by 0 bases, with 5 bases between. Germline CDR1 and CDR2: SQVTM and ANQGSEA. The CDR3 extends over 12 amino acids. CDR3 bases: TGCAGCGTTGAATGGAGCTCCTACGAGCAGTACTTC. Protein product: CSVEWSSYEQYF.

This clonotype was counted ten times or more. V and J are TRBV28 and TRBJ2-7; D is unclear. The CDR3 length is 12 residues. The V gene's germline CDR1 is MDHEN and CDR2 SYDVKM. Trimming stripped 9 bases from V and 1 base from J, with 10 bases between. CDR3 sequence: CASRHTSYEQYF. The CDR3 DNA is TGTGCCAGTAGGCACACATCCTACGAGCAGTACTTC.

This clonotype was recorded many times. For the CDR3, the DNA is TGCAGCGTTGAAGAAGGGACAGGGATCGCTGAAGCTTTCTTT. Translation gives CSVEEGTGIAEAFF. The J gene is TRBJ1-1, the V gene TRBV29-1; 9 nucleotides line up with TRBD1. CDR1 and CDR2 (germline): SQVTM, ANQGSEA. Unmatched junction bases numbered 5, after V lost 0 bases and J lost 6 bases. There are 14 residues in the CDR3. Using reference TRBV29-1 and TRBJ1-1 for the parts outside the CDR3, the full variable domain is SAVISQKPSRDICQRGTSLTIQCQVDSQVTMMFWYRQQPGQSLTLIATANQGSEATYESGFVIDKFPISRPNLTFSTLTVSNMSPEDSSIYLCSVEEGTGIAEAFFGQGTRLTVV.

This clonotype was observed at least ten times. The rearrangement joins TRBV4-3 to TRBJ2-3; D may be TRBD1 or TRBD2 (5 bases each). Germline values: CDR1 LGHNA, CDR2 YSLEER. This CDR3 has 15 residues. Trimming removed 0 bases from V and 5 bases from J, with 12 bases in between. The CDR3 spells CASSQEVWGRDTQYF. The DNA of the CDR3 is TGCGCCAGCAGCCAAGAGGTTTGGGGACGAGATACGCAGTATTTT.

This clonotype was detected ten times or more. The V and J genes are TRBV28 and TRBJ2-7, with unresolved D. Germline loops: CDR1 MDHEN, CDR2 SYDVKM. The CDR3 spans 14 residues. Between the trimmed V and J ends, which lost 2 bases and 0 bases, there was a span of 8 bases. CDR3 coding DNA: TGTGCCAGCAGTTTAAGTCATCCCTCCTACGAGCAGTACTTC. It is translated as CASSLSHPSYEQYF.